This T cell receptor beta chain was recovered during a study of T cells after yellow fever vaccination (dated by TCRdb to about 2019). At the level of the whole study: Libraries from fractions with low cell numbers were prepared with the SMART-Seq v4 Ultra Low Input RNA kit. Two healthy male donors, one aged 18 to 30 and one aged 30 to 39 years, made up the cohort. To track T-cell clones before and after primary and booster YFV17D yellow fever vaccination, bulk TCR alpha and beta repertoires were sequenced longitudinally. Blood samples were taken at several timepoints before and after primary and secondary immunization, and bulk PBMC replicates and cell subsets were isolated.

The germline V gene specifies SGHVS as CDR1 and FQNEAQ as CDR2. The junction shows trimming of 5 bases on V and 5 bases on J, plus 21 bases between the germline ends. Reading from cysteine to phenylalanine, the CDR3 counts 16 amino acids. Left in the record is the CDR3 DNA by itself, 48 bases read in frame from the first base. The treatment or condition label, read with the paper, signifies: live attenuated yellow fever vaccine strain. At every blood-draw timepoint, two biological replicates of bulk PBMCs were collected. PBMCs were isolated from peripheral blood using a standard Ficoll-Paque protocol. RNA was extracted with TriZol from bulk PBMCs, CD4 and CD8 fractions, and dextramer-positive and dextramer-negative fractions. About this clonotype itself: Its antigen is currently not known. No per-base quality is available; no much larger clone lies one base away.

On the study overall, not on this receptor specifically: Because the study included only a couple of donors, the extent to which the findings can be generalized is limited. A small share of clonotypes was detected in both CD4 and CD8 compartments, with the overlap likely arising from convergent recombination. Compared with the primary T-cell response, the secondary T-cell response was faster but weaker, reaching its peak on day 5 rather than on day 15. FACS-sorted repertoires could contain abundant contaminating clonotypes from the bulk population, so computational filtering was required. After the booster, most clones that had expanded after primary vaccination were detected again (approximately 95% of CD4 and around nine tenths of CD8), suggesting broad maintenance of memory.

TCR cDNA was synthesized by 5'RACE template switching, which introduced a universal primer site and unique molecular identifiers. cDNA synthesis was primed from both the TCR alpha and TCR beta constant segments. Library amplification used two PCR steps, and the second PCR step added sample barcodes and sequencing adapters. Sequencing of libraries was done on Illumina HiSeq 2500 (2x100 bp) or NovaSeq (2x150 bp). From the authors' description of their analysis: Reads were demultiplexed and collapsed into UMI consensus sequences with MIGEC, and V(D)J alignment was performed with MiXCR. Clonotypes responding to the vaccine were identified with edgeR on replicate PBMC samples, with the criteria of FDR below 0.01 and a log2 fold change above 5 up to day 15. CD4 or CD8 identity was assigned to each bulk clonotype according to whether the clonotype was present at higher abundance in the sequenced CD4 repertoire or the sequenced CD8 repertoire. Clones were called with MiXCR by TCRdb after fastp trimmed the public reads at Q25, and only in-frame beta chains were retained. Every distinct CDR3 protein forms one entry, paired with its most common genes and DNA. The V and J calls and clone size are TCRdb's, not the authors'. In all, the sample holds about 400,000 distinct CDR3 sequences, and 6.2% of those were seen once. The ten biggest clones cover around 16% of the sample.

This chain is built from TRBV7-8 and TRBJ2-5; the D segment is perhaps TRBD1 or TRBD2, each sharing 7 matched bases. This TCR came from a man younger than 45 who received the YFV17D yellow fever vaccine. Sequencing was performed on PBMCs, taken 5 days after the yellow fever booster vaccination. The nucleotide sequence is TGTGCCAGCAGCCCTAGCCCCACAGGGGAGGGTGAGACCCAGTACTTC. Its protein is CASSPSPTGEGETQYF.